Listed here are 32 T cell receptor beta chains from one sample, sequenced in a study of blood T cell repertoires in COVID-19. The table came from immunoSEQ multiplex PCR; TCRdb's copy has only in-frame clones and leaves some out. Of 200,000 or so clones detected, more than 65% appear once; the ten largest clones hold 13%. The sample was peripheral blood. The receptors stem from a human donor in a cohort sampled during active COVID-19.

The rearrangement joins TRBV24-1 to TRBJ2-1; TRBD2 aligns across 10 bases. CDR3 size: 17 residues. Per germline, CDR1 KGHDR and CDR2 SFDVKD. With V trimmed by 5 bases and J by 10 bases, 16 bases remained unmatched. CDR3 nucleotides: TGTGCCACCAGTGGCAACGGGGGGGGACTAGCGTCTAGAGAGCAGTTCTTC. Protein product: CATSGNGGGLASREQFF.

V is TRBV11-2 and J is TRBJ2-3, with 10 bases matching TRBD1. This CDR3 has 17 amino acids. Germline V lookup: CDR1 SGHAT, CDR2 FQNNGV. The junction had 10 bases not matched to a gene; V was cut back by 5 bases and J by 2 bases. The CDR3 loop is CASSPGQGVPVTDTQYF. In DNA form, the CDR3 reads TGTGCCAGCAGCCCCGGACAGGGGGTCCCCGTCACAGATACGCAGTATTTT.

This CDR3 is CASSLAPGEGQETQYF. The CDR3 DNA sequence: TGCGCCAGCAGCTTGGCCCCGGGAGAGGGGCAAGAGACCCAGTACTTC. The chain joins TRBV5-1 to TRBJ2-5; possibly TRBD2 for D (6 bases). The CDR3 is 16 residues long. Trimming removed 0 bases at V and 2 bases at J, with 14 bases between. Germline CDR1 SGHRS, CDR2 YFSETQ.

The chain uses TRBV5-1 and TRBJ1-4; maybe TRBD1 (5 bases). The CDR3 extends over 15 amino acids. The germline V and J ends were trimmed by 4 bases and 0 bases, with 10 bases remaining between them. Germline values: CDR1 SGHRS, CDR2 YFSETQ. The CDR3 here is CASSVTGATNEKLFF. Here the CDR3 DNA reads TGCGCCAGCAGCGTCACAGGTGCAACTAATGAAAAACTGTTTTTT. The entire variable domain, with the rest obtained from reference TRBV5-1 and TRBJ1-4, is as follows: KAGVTQTPRYLIKTRGQQVTLSCSPISGHRSVSWYQQTPGQGLQFLFEYFSETQRNKGNFPGRFSGRQFSNSRSEMNVSTLELGDSALYLCASSVTGATNEKLFFGSGTQLSVL.

V gene TRBV6-5 combines with J gene TRBJ1-3; 7 positions agree with TRBD1. V was pared by 8 bases and J by 2 bases, with 9 bases of the junction left unmatched. The CDR3 is 15 residues long. The germline gives CDR1 MNHEY, CDR2 SVGAGI. The CDR3 loop reads CASVDRAGPGNTIYF. CDR3 nucleotide sequence: TGTGCCAGCGTTGACAGGGCTGGACCTGGAAACACCATATATTTT.

Of note for this clone: Other DNA sequences of this sample code for an identical CDR3. This chain joins TRBV28 and TRBJ2-5; D not resolved. Germline CDR1 reads MDHEN; CDR2 reads SYDVKM. The CDR3 has 14 residues. V lost 2 bases and J lost 4, with 11 bases in between. CDR3 DNA: TGTGCCAGCAGTTTAGTTGGCCTCCGAGAGACCCAGTACTTC. This translates into CASSLVGLRETQYF.

This clone was found once. CDR3 nucleotides: TGCGCCAGCAGCCCGGAGGCAGGTAGAAACACCATATATTTT. It specifies CASSPEAGRNTIYF. The chain links TRBV5-1 to TRBJ1-3, with D unclear. CDR3 length: 14 amino acids. The germline V gene encodes CDR1 SGHRS and CDR2 YFSETQ. The germline V and J ends were trimmed by 4 bases and 5 bases, with 13 bases remaining between them.

The chain links TRBV12-3 or TRBV12-4 to TRBJ2-3; D unclear. This CDR3 is 12 amino acids long. Trimming removed 3 bases at V and 9 bases at J, with 10 bases between. DNA of the CDR3: TGTGCCAGCAGTTTCGACTTACGCACGCAGTATTTT. Protein sequence: CASSFDLRTQYF.

The chain is built from TRBV27 and TRBJ2-1; 7 bases line up with TRBD2. The germline V gene has CDR1 MNHEY and CDR2 SMNVEV (reference sequence). This CDR3 contains 15 residues. J gave up 4 bases and V 7 bases, and 10 bases lay outside the gene matches. The DNA of the CDR3 is TGTGCCAGCACCATGGGGGGGAGTAGGTACAATGAGCAGTTCTTC. It specifies CASTMGGSRYNEQFF.

This chain joins TRBV2 and TRBJ2-5; TRBD1 might be the D (5 bases). This CDR3 is 17 amino acids long. From germline, CDR1 is SNHLY and CDR2 FYNNEI. V gave up 3 bases and J gave up 1 base, with 18 bases separating them. The DNA for the CDR3 is TGTGCCAGCAGTGACATCCCCGCTGGGGCACTCCAAGAGACCCAGTACTTC. Translated: CASSDIPAGALQETQYF.

The chain joins TRBV7-9 to TRBJ2-2, with 8 positions matching TRBD2. Trimming took 5 bases from V and 7 from J; bases not matched to a gene: 12. The CDR3 runs to 16 residues. Germline loops: CDR1 SEHNR, CDR2 FQNEAQ (reference sequence). CDR3 region: CASSTRGGLVVGELFF. CDR3 nucleotide sequence: TGTGCCAGCAGCACCCGGGGGGGACTAGTTGTCGGGGAGCTGTTTTTT.

The chain uses TRBV4-1 and TRBJ1-5, with 9 positions matching TRBD1. The J segment lost 7 bases and the V segment lost 3 bases, leaving 10 bases of the junction unmatched. The CDR3 covers 16 residues. Germline V gene sequence: CDR1 MGHRA, CDR2 YSYEKL. The CDR3 sequence: CASSQVPGQGHQPQHF. CDR3 DNA: TGCGCCAGCAGCCAGGTCCCGGGACAGGGACACCAGCCCCAGCATTTT.

The table lists this clone with a few counts. This chain connects TRBV10-3 to TRBJ2-6; D may be TRBD1 (6 bases). The CDR3 is 14 amino acids. Trimming removed 3 bases at V and 12 bases at J, with 15 bases between. The germline V gene has CDR1 ENHRY and CDR2 SYGVKD. This chain's CDR3 is CAISDQTGLSVLTF. The DNA of the CDR3 is TGTGCCATCAGTGATCAGACAGGCCTTAGCGTCCTGACTTTC.

CDR3 region: CASRLELRTEAFF. CDR3 DNA: TGTGCCAGCAGGTTGGAGCTGAGGACTGAAGCTTTCTTT. The V call is TRBV6-5, the J call TRBJ1-1, with D uncertain. The CDR3 totals 13 residues. Germline loops: CDR1 MNHEY, CDR2 SVGAGI. The V end was cut by 6 bases, the J end by 5 bases, with 13 bases between.

The chain carries TRBV11-2 and TRBJ2-7; D not certain. This CDR3 region has 14 residues. Between the trimmed V and J ends, which lost 1 base and 6 bases, there was a span of 13 bases. Germline values: CDR1 SGHAT, CDR2 FQNNGV. The CDR3 reads CASSLVPLTVEQYF. The CDR3 coding sequence is TGTGCCAGCAGCTTAGTCCCCCTTACGGTCGAGCAGTACTTC.

This chain links TRBV25-1 with TRBJ2-5; 14 bases match TRBD2. This CDR3 is built from 15 residues. Germline V gives CDR1 MGHDK, CDR2 SYGVNS. V shed 11 bases, J shed 5 bases, and the junction held 10 bases outside the gene matches. CDR3 region: CAGPTSGRALETQYF. Written as DNA, the CDR3 is TGTGCCGGGCCGACTAGCGGGAGGGCCCTGGAGACCCAGTACTTC.

The gene calls are TRBV18 and TRBJ1-1, with a tentative D call TRBD1 (5 bases). The CDR3 has 14 residues. CDR1 is KGHSH, CDR2 LQKENI, per germline. V lost 2 bases to trimming and J lost 3 bases, with 10 bases between them. The chain's CDR3 is CASSPGGTHTEAFF. The CDR3 coding sequence is TGTGCCAGCTCACCAGGGGGGACCCACACTGAAGCTTTCTTT.

This sequence joins TRBV6-5 and TRBJ1-2; 7 bases are a match to TRBD1. J lost 4 bases, V lost 6 bases, and 11 bases had no gene match. This CDR3 has 15 amino acids. Germline loops: CDR1 MNHEY, CDR2 SVGAGI. DNA of the CDR3: TGTGCCAGCAGCAAACAGGGGACGGTCGGCTATGGCTACACCTTC. This translates into CASSKQGTVGYGYTF.

The J gene is TRBJ2-1, the V gene TRBV5-1; 10 bases map to TRBD2. J gave up 7 bases and V 0 bases, and 7 bases lay outside the gene matches. The germline CDR1 and CDR2 sequences are SGHRS and YFSETQ. This CDR3 contains 16 residues. The CDR3 here is CASSLGPSGGQNEQFF. The DNA for the CDR3 is TGCGCCAGCAGCTTGGGTCCTAGCGGGGGCCAAAATGAGCAGTTCTTC.

This clone was seen once. V gene TRBV6-2 or TRBV6-3 combines with J gene TRBJ1-1; D is ambiguous. Trimming stripped 0 bases from V and 0 bases from J, with 8 bases between. Looked up from germline, CDR1 is MNHEY and CDR2 is SVGEGT. The CDR3 has 15 amino acids. The CDR3 spells CASSYSSGLNTEAFF. The CDR3 region has the DNA TGTGCCAGCAGTTACTCCTCCGGTTTGAACACTGAAGCTTTCTTT.

The rearrangement joins TRBV7-8 to TRBJ2-2; D is unclear. Germline loops: CDR1 SGHVS, CDR2 FQNEAQ. This CDR3 is built from 15 residues. V shed 6 bases and J shed 1 base, with 12 bases lying between them. The CDR3 region has the DNA TGTGCCAGCAGATTGGCTAGTGGGAACACCGGGGAGCTGTTTTTT. Protein: CASRLASGNTGELFF. Using reference TRBV7-8 and TRBJ2-2 for the parts outside the CDR3, the full variable domain is GAGVSQSPRYKVAKRGQDVALRCDPISGHVSLFWYQQALGQGPEFLTYFQNEAQLDKSGLPSDRFFAERPEGSVSTLKIQRTQQEDSAVYLCASRLASGNTGELFFGEGSRLTVL.

This chain connects TRBV5-1 to TRBJ2-5; tentatively, D is TRBD1 (6 bases). CDR1 SGHRS and CDR2 YFSETQ come from the germline V gene. Between the trimmed V and J ends, which lost 3 bases and 1 base, there was a span of 16 bases. CDR3 length equals 16 residues. DNA for the CDR3: TGCGCCAGCAGCTGGGGGCCCCAGGAAATCCAAGAGACCCAGTACTTC. This translates into CASSWGPQEIQETQYF.

In DNA form, the CDR3 reads TGTGCCAGCAGTAGAGTGCATGAGCAGTTCTTC. Its protein is CASSRVHEQFF. The rearrangement joins TRBV6-5 to TRBJ2-1, with D uncertain. V shed 5 bases and J shed 8 bases, with 7 bases lying between them. There are 11 residues in the CDR3. The germline CDR1 and CDR2 sequences are MNHEY and SVGAGI.

The V call is TRBV7-2, the J call TRBJ2-2, with 9 bases identical to TRBD2. The CDR3 is 15 amino acids. The V gene's germline CDR1 is SGHTA and CDR2 FQGNSA. J was trimmed by 2 bases and V by 5 bases; bases with no gene match: 3. The CDR3 protein is CASSLSGRNTGELFF. Here the CDR3 DNA reads TGTGCCAGCAGCCTTAGCGGGAGAAACACCGGGGAGCTGTTTTTT.

This chain joins TRBV23-1 and TRBJ2-1, with TRBD2 matching over 11 bases. TRBV23-1 carries the ORF label, with uncertain function. The CDR3 contains 13 residues. V gave up 10 bases and J gave up 8 bases; unmatched junction bases: 7. In DNA form, the CDR3 reads TGCGCCAAATCGGGACTAGCGGACGATGAGCAGTTCTTC. Encoded protein: CAKSGLADDEQFF.

This sequence joins TRBV4-2 and TRBJ2-2, with D perhaps TRBD1 (6 bases). Trimming took 4 bases from V and 4 from J, leaving 13 bases between them. The CDR3 has 15 amino acids. Germline V gene sequence: CDR1 LGHNA, CDR2 YNFKEQ. This chain's CDR3 is CASSLTGSATGELFF. The CDR3 region has the DNA TGTGCCAGCAGCCTAACAGGGTCGGCCACCGGGGAGCTGTTTTTT.

The chain couples TRBV9 to TRBJ1-1; the D is unclear. V shed 0 bases and J shed 5 bases, with 8 bases lying between them. The CDR3 spans 13 residues. Germline V lookup: CDR1 SGDLS, CDR2 YYNGEE. Here the CDR3 reads CASSVDGATEAFF. As DNA, the CDR3 is TGTGCCAGCAGCGTAGACGGAGCTACTGAAGCTTTCTTT. Complete variable domain (other parts from reference TRBV9 and TRBJ1-1): DSGVTQTPKHLITATGQRVTLRCSPRSGDLSVYWYQQSLDQGLQFLIQYYNGEERAKGNILERFSAQQFPDLHSELNLSSLELGDSALYFCASSVDGATEAFFGQGTRLTVV.

This clone turned up a few times. The rearrangement links TRBV3-1 (or the pseudogene TRBV3-2) to TRBJ2-7; 10 bases fit TRBD2. V was pared by 1 base and J by 2 bases, with 2 bases of the junction left unmatched. Germline loops: CDR1 LGHDT, CDR2 YNNKEL (reference sequence). This CDR3 is built from 15 residues. The CDR3 sequence is CASSQVLAGPYEQYF. The CDR3 nucleotides are TGTGCCAGCAGCCAAGTACTAGCGGGACCCTACGAGCAGTACTTC.

J is TRBJ2-5 and V is TRBV5-1; 7 bases line up with TRBD1. J was trimmed by 2 bases and V by 3 bases; bases with no gene match: 1. CDR1 and CDR2 from the germline V gene are SGHRS and YFSETQ. CDR3 size: 13 residues. CDR3 coding DNA: TGCGCCAGCAGCTGGGACAGTCAAGAGACCCAGTACTTC. As protein: CASSWDSQETQYF.

The chain couples TRBV7-8 to TRBJ2-3; D is undetermined. The V end lost 5 bases, the J end lost 0 bases, and 12 bases lay between the germline ends. The germline V gene has CDR1 SGHVS and CDR2 FQNEAQ. This CDR3 has 15 amino acids. CDR3 sequence: CASSPGAGSTDTQYF. CDR3 bases: TGTGCCAGCAGCCCTGGAGCCGGGAGCACAGATACGCAGTATTTT. The variable domain in full, completed from reference TRBV7-8 and TRBJ2-3, reads GAGVSQSPRYKVAKRGQDVALRCDPISGHVSLFWYQQALGQGPEFLTYFQNEAQLDKSGLPSDRFFAERPEGSVSTLKIQRTQQEDSAVYLCASSPGAGSTDTQYFGPGTRLTVL.

This chain connects TRBV6-5 to TRBJ2-7; D is uncertain. V lost 4 bases and J lost 0, with 10 bases in between. The CDR3 contains 14 residues. The germline V gene encodes CDR1 MNHEY and CDR2 SVGAGI. The DNA of the CDR3 is TGTGCCAGCAGTTCACGACTGAGCTCCTACGAGCAGTACTTC. It yields the protein CASSSRLSSYEQYF.

This sequence joins TRBV6-5 and TRBJ2-3, with TRBD1 matching 7 bases. The germline V gene encodes CDR1 MNHEY and CDR2 SVGAGI. V shed 5 bases and J 0 bases; nucleotides not matched to a gene: 5. The CDR3 runs to 15 residues. The CDR3 coding sequence is TGTGCCAGCAGTCGACAGGGAGCTAGCACAGATACGCAGTATTTT. Encoded protein: CASSRQGASTDTQYF.